The present TCR beta chain was sequenced within a study of blood T cell repertoires in COVID-19. Study information: Some COVID-19 samples were acute and others convalescent; all came from the United States, Italy and Spain. In each case, the material was cDNA or gDNA derived from T cells, B-cell-depleted T cells, or PBMCs.

This clone was detected only once. Recruits, aged about 18 to 100 years, lived in 20 to 30 US areas. Donors in Cohort 3 who had recovered were those with two negative PCRs, healthcare professional clearance, or resolution of their symptoms. The CDR3 covers 15 residues. From germline, CDR1 is SSHAT and CDR2 FNYEAQ (reference sequence). The junction had 13 bases not matched to a gene; V was cut back by 8 bases and J by 7 bases. The table came from immunoSEQ multiplex PCR; TCRdb's copy has only in-frame clones and leaves some out. Among about 250,000 clones listed, 80% to 90% were seen once. The source is a man aged 40-49 years who had recovered from COVID-19. The rearrangement uses TRBV7-7 and TRBJ2-5, with 10 bases identical to TRBD2. Sequencing used PBMCs or T cells enriched from blood (not recorded which). The CDR3 DNA sequence: TGTGCCAGCTCTTCGCTAAGCGGGGGGGTAGGGACCCAGTACTTC. Amino acids: CASSSLSGGVGTQYF.